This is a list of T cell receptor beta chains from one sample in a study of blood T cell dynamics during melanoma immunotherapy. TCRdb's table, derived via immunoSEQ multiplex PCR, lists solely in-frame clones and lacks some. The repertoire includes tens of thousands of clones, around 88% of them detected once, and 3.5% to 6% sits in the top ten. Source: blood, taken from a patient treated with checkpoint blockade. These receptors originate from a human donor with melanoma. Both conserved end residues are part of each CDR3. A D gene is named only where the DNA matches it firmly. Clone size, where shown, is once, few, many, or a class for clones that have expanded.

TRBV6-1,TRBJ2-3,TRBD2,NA,TGTGCCAGCAGTGAAGTGCGGGGGGATACGCAGTATTTT,CASSEVRGDTQYF
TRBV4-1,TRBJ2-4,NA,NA,TGCGCCAGCAGTTACCCGGCCCAGGTGGGGAACATTCAGTACTTC,CASSYPAQVGNIQYF
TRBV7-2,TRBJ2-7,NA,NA,TGTGCCAGCAGCCCACCGTCACCTTACGAGCAGTACTTC,CASSPPSPYEQYF
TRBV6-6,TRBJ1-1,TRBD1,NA,TGTGCCAGCAGTTGGGACAGGGACTCTGAAGCTTTCTTT,CASSWDRDSEAFF
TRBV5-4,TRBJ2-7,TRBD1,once,TGTGCCAGCAGCCCAGACGGGACAGGGGCCTACGAGCAGTACTTC,CASSPDGTGAYEQYF
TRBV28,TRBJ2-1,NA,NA,TGTGCCAGCAGTTTAGGGGGCACCTCCTACAATGAGCAGTTCTTC,CASSLGGTSYNEQFF
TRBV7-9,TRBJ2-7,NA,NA,TGTGCCAGCAGCTTGGGCCGGGGCGAGCAGTACTTC,CASSLGRGEQYF
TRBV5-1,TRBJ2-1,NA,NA,TGCGCCAGCAGCTTGGCCGCGAGTTCCTACAATGAGCAGTTCTTC,CASSLAASSYNEQFF
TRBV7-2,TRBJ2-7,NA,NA,TGTGCCAGCAGCGCCACCTACGAGCAGTACTTC,CASSATYEQYF
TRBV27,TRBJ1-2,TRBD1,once,TGTGCCAGCAGTTTCCGCTCAGGACAGGGCGGCTACACCTTC,CASSFRSGQGGYTF
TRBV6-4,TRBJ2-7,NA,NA,TGTGCCAGCAGTGACTCGAGTCGGAGATTGGAGATCCACGAGCAGTACTTC,CASSDSSRRLEIHEQYF
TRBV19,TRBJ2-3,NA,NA,TGTGCCAGTAGTATAGATGCAGATACGCAGTATTTT,CASSIDADTQYF
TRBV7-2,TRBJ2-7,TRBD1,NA,TGTGCCAGCAGCATGCCGGGACAGAACTACGAGCAGTACTTC,CASSMPGQNYEQYF
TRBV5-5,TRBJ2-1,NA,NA,TGTGCCAGCAGCGTGACAAATGAGCAGTTCTTC,CASSVTNEQFF
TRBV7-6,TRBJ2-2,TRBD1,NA,TGTGCCAGCAGCGCGACGACAGGGGCCGGGGAGCTGTTTTTT,CASSATTGAGELFF
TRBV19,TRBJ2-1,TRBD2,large,TGTGCCAGTAGTCGGGTAGCGGGAATCATCTACAATGAGCAGTTCTTC,CASSRVAGIIYNEQFF
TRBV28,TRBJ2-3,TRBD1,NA,TGTGCCAGCAGCCCCGACAGGGGTTGGACAGATACGCAGTATTTT,CASSPDRGWTDTQYF
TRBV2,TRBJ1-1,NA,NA,TGTGCCAGCAGTGGGGGAGATGGCACTGAAGCTTTCTTT,CASSGGDGTEAFF
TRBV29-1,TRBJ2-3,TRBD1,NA,TGCAGCGGTGAACAGGGGAATACGCAGTATTTT,CSGEQGNTQYF
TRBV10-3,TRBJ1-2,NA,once,TGTGCCATCAGTCAGGCTACAGGGTCGGGGTATGGCTACACCTTC,CAISQATGSGYGYTF
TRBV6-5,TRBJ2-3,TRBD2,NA,TGTGCCAGTAGCGGGAGGGCCGTGGATACGCAGTATTTT,CASSGRAVDTQYF
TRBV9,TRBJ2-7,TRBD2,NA,TGTGCCAGCAGCGTTTCCCCACTAGCGGCTTCCTACGAGCAGTACTTC,CASSVSPLAASYEQYF
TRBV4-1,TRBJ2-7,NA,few,TGCGCCAGCAGCCAAGATGGGAGCGGGCTCTCCTACGAGCAGTACTTC,CASSQDGSGLSYEQYF
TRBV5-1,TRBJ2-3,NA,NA,TGCGCCAGCAGCTTGGCCGCAGGGGCAAGCACAGATACGCAGTATTTT,CASSLAAGASTDTQYF
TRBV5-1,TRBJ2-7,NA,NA,TGCGCCAGCAGCTTGGCCTTAGCGCCTACCTACGAGCAGTACTTC,CASSLALAPTYEQYF
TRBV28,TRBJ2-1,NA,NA,TGTGCCAGCAATTGGGGTGTGGGTGAGCAGTTCTTC,CASNWGVGEQFF
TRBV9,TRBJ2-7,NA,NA,TGTGCCAGCAGCGGAGGGACTTCGGGGGTTCTCGAGCAGTACTTC,CASSGGTSGVLEQYF
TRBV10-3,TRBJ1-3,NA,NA,TGTGCCATCAGTTTCCCTAGGGGGGCAGGGTGGGCTTTGAGCTCTGGAAACACCATATATTTT,CAISFPRGAGWALSSGNTIYF
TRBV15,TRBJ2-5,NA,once,TGTGCCACCAGCAGCGAGCGGGCAGTCCAAGAGACCCAGTACTTC,CATSSERAVQETQYF
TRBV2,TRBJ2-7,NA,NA,TGTGCCAGCAGTGAAAGCTCCTACGAGCAGTACTTC,CASSESSYEQYF
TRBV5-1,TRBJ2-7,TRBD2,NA,TGCGCCAGCAGCTTGGTGGTGACTAGCGGGAGGGATTCTTACGAGCAGTACTTC,CASSLVVTSGRDSYEQYF
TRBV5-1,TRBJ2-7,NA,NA,TGCGCCAGCAGGGATTTCGTGGGAGGATCGTACGAGCAGTACTTC,CASRDFVGGSYEQYF
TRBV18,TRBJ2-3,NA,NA,TGTGCCAGCTCACCGGGGGCGGGACGCACAGATACGCAGTATTTT,CASSPGAGRTDTQYF
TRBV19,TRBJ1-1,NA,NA,TGTGCCAGTAGTATTCGGGATCTGGGCCAACTCACTGAAGCTTTCTTT,CASSIRDLGQLTEAFF
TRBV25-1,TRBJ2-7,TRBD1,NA,TGTGCCAGCAGTCGACAGGGGACCTACGAGCAGTACTTC,CASSRQGTYEQYF
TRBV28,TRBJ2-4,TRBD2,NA,TGTGCCAGCAATCCAAAGGGACTAGCGGGGGAAGCGGCCAAAAACATTCAGTACTTC,CASNPKGLAGEAAKNIQYF
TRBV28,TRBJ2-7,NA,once,TGTGCCAGTGCAATAACAGGGAGCTCCTACGAGCAGTACTTC,CASAITGSSYEQYF
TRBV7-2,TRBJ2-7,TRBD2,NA,TGTGCCAGCAGCTTAGTAGCGGGAGCCTCGTCCTACGAGCAGTACTTC,CASSLVAGASSYEQYF
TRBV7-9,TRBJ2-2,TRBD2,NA,TGTGCCAGCAGCTCACCGGGACTAGCGGGAGGATTCGACACCGGGGAGCTGTTTTTT,CASSSPGLAGGFDTGELFF
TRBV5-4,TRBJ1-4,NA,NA,TGTGCCAGCAGCTTGGCAGGAGATGAAAAACTGTTTTTT,CASSLAGDEKLFF
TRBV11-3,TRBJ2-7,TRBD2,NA,TGTGCCAGCAGCCCGGGACTAGCGGCCTCCTACGAGCAGTACTTC,CASSPGLAASYEQYF
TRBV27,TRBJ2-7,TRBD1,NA,TGTGCCAGCAGTCTCCGGGACAGACGAACCTACGAGCAGTACTTC,CASSLRDRRTYEQYF